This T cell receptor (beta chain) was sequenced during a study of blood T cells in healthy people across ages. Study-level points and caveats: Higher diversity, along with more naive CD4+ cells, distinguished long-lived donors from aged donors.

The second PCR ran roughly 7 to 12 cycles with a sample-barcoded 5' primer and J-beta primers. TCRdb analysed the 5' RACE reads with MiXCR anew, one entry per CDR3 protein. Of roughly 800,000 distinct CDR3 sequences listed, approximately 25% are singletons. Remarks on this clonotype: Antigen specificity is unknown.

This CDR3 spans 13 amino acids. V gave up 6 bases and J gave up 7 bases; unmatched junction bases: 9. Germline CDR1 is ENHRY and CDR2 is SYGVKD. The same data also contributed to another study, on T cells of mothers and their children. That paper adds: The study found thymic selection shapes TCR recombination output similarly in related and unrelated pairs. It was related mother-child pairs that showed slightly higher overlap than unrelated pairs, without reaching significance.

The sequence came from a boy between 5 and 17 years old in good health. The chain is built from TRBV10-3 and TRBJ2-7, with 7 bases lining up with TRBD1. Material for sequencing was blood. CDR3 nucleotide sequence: TGTGCCATCAGCGACGACAGGGTCGGGGAGCAGTACTTC. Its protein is CAISDDRVGEQYF.